One T cell receptor (beta chain) is described in this entry. It has no known antigen specificity. No qualities accompany the bases; no much larger clone lies one base away. The sample originates from a study of cytomegalovirus exposure and HLA in healthy donors (dated by TCRdb to the late 2010s). For the study in its entirety: According to a later analysis, the approximately 120 validation repertoires were produced on the same platform as the 680 or so repertoires of the first cohort. The study was designed to test whether signatures of past pathogen exposure could be identified by cataloging public T cell receptors. A separate validation cohort of over 95 different subjects was used in addition to the approximately 700-subject first cohort. To predict cytomegalovirus infection status, the study brought together high-throughput TCR immunosequencing, statistical association of individual TCRs with disease status, and machine learning. Overall study results and their limits: A later analysis lacked HLA typing for the validation cohort, so it scored co-occurrence in that cohort across all 110 or so repertoires. The authors suggested that the approach could potentially be extended to other disease states and immunological phenotypes. Of the cluster scores, roughly 93% were above 0 in a later analysis, which found that TCRs clustered in the first cohort also tended to co-occur in the approximately 110 validation repertoires. The study gave a list of 150 to 200 TCR beta chains associated with cytomegalovirus. Cytomegalovirus status was reported to be diagnosed by the classifier with high specificity and sensitivity in both the original and validation cohorts. Most TCR sequences were seen in very few donors, while some public TCRs were found in many individuals. In vitro tests confirmed that a few of the cytomegalovirus-associated TCR beta chains recognize cytomegalovirus antigens.

Preparation of the library involved the immunoSEQ multiplex PCR assay. The paper's processing steps were these. To diagnose cytomegalovirus status from the catalog of TCR beta chain sequences, a statistical classification framework was built. What TCRdb holds here is the immuneACCESS table cut down to in-frame rearrangements. Part of the clones is not present; checked against another copy, under half of the missing clones reflect an unresolved V gene, and the others are unexplained. V, J and clone size reflect that table, while D and trimming were determined from the DNA. For this sample the table gives about 310,000 clones, of which nearly 90% were detected only once. Around 1% of the sample goes to the ten largest clones. V is cut back by 7 bases and J by 3 bases, with 6 bases in the junction unmatched. CDR1 SEHNR and CDR2 FQNEAQ are derived from the germline V gene (reference sequence). Measured from the cysteine to the phenylalanine, the CDR3 is 14 residues long. The only DNA kept is the CDR3, 42 bases in frame from the first base.

Separate from the roughly 650-subject first cohort, the validation cohort of 90 to 150 subjects was the group to which the donors belonged. Sequencing was carried out using PBMCs. The chain uses TRBV7-9 and TRBJ2-7, with 10 junctional bases fitting TRBD1. The clonotype originates from a man aged 25-45 years in good health and CMV-seronegative. The DNA is as follows: TGTGCCAGCACCCTGGGACAGGGGATCTACGAGCAGTACTTC. It translates to CASTLGQGIYEQYF.